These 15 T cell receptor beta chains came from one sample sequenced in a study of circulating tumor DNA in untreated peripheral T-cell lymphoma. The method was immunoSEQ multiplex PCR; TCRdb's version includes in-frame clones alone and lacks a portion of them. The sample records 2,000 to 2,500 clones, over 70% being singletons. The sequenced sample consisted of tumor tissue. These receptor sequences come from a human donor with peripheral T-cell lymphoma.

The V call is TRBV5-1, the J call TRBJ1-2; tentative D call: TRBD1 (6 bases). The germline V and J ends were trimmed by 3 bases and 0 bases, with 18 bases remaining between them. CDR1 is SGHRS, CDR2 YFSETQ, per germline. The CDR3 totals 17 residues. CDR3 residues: CASSSSIQGPSNYGYTF. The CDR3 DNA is TGCGCCAGCAGCTCTTCAATACAGGGCCCCTCTAACTATGGCTACACCTTC.

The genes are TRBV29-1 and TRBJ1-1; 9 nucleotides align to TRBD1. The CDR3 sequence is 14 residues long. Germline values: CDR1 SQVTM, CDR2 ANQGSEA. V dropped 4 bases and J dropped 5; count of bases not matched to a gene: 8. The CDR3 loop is CSVVDRGIGTEAFF. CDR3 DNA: TGCAGCGTTGTGGACAGGGGTATAGGGACTGAAGCTTTCTTT. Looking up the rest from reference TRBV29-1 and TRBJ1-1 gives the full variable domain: SAVISQKPSRDICQRGTSLTIQCQVDSQVTMMFWYRQQPGQSLTLIATANQGSEATYESGFVIDKFPISRPNLTFSTLTVSNMSPEDSSIYLCSVVDRGIGTEAFFGQGTRLTVV.

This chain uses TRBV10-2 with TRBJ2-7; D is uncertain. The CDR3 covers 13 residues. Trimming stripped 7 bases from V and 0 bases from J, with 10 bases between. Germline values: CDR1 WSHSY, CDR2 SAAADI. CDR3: CASIDPSSYEQYF. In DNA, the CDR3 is TGCGCCAGCATAGACCCGAGCTCCTACGAGCAGTACTTC.

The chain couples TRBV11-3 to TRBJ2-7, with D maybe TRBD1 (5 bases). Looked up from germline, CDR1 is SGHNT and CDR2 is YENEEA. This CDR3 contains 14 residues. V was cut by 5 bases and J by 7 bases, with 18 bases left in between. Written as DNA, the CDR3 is TGTGCCAGCAGCCCAAACGCAGGGTCGGGTGAGCAGTACTTC. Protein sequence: CASSPNAGSGEQYF. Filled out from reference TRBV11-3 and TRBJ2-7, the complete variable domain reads EAGVVQSPRYKIIEKKQPVAFWCNPISGHNTLYWYLQNLGQGPELLIRYENEEAVDDSQLPKDRFSAERLKGVDSTLKIQPAELGDSAVYLCASSPNAGSGEQYFGPGTRLTVT.

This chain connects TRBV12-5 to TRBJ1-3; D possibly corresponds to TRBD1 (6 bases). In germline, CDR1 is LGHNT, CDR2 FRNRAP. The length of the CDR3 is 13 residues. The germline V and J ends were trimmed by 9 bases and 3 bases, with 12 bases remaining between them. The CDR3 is CASAGQFGNTIYF. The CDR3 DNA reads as TGTGCTAGCGCCGGACAGTTTGGAAACACCATATATTTT. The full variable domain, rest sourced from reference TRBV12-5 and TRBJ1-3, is DARVTQTPRHKVTEMGQEVTMRCQPILGHNTVFWYRQTMMQGLELLAYFRNRAPLDDSGMPKDRFSAEMPDATLATLKIQPSEPRDSAVYFCASAGQFGNTIYFGEGSWLTVV.

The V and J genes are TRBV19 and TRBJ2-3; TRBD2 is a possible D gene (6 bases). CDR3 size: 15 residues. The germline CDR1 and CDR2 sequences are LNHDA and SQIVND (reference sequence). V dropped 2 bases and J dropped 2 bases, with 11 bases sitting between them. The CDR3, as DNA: TGTGCCAGTAGTATATCAGGACTAAACACAGATACGCAGTATTTT. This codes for CASSISGLNTDTQYF.

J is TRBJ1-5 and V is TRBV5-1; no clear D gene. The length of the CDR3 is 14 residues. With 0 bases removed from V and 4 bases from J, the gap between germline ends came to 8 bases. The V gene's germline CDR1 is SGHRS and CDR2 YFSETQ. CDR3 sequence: CASSLAGGNQPQHF. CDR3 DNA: TGCGCCAGCAGCTTGGCCGGCGGGAATCAGCCCCAGCATTTT.

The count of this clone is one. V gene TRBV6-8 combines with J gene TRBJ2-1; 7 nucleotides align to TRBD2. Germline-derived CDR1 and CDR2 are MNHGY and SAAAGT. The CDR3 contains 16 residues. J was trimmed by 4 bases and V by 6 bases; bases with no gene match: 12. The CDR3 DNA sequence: TGTGCCAGCAGCAAAGCCGTGGGGGGGTTATACAATGAGCAGTTCTTC. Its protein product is CASSKAVGGLYNEQFF.

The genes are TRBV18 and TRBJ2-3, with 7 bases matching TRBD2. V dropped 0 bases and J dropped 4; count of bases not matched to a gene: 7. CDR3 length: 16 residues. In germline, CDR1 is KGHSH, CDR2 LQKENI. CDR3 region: CASSPPTPGGSDTQYF. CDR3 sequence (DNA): TGTGCCAGCTCACCACCGACCCCGGGAGGTTCAGATACGCAGTATTTT.

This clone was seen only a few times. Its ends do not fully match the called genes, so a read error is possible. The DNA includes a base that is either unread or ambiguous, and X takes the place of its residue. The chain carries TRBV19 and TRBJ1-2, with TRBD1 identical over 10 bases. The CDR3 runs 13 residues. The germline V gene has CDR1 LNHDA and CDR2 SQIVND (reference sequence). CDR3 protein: CASNPGQGYGYXF. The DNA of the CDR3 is TGTGCCAGTAACCCGGGACAGGGGTATGGCTACAYCTTC.

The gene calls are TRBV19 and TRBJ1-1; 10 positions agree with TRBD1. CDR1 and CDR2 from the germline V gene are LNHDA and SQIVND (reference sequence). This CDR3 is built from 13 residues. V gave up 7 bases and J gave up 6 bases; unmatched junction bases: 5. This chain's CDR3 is CASTLGQGPEAFF. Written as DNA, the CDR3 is TGTGCCAGTACCCTGGGACAGGGGCCTGAAGCTTTCTTT.

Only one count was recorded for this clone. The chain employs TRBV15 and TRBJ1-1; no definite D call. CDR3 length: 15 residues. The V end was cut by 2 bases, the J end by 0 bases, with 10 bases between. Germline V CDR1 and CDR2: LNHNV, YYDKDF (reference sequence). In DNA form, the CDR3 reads TGTGCCACCAGCAGATCCGGATTCATGAACACTGAAGCTTTCTTT. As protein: CATSRSGFMNTEAFF.

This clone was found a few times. The CDR3 here is CASSVGLGDNGEEKLFF. DNA of the CDR3: TGTGCCAGCAGCGTAGGGTTGGGGGATAACGGGGAAGAAAAACTGTTTTTT. This rearrangement joins TRBV9 to TRBJ1-4; TRBD1 is a possible D gene (5 bases). The CDR3 runs 17 residues. The V end was cut by 0 bases, the J end by 8 bases, with 20 bases between. Per the germline V gene, CDR1 is SGDLS and CDR2 is YYNGEE.

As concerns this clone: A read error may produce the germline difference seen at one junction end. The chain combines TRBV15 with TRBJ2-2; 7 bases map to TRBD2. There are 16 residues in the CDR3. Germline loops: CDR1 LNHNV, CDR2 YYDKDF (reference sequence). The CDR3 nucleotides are TGTGCCACCAGCAGAGGGACACTAGCGAACACCAGGGAGCTGTTTTTT. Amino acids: CATSRGTLANTRELFF.

In nucleotides, the CDR3 is TGTGCCAGCAGCCAAGTAAGGGGAGGAAACACTGAAGCTTTCTTT. This sequence encodes CASSQVRGGNTEAFF. The chain carries TRBV14 and TRBJ1-1; a possible D gene is TRBD1 (5 bases). V was trimmed by 1 base and J by 2 bases, leaving 11 bases between them. The CDR3 extends over 15 amino acids. Germline assignment: CDR1 SGHDN and CDR2 FVKESK.